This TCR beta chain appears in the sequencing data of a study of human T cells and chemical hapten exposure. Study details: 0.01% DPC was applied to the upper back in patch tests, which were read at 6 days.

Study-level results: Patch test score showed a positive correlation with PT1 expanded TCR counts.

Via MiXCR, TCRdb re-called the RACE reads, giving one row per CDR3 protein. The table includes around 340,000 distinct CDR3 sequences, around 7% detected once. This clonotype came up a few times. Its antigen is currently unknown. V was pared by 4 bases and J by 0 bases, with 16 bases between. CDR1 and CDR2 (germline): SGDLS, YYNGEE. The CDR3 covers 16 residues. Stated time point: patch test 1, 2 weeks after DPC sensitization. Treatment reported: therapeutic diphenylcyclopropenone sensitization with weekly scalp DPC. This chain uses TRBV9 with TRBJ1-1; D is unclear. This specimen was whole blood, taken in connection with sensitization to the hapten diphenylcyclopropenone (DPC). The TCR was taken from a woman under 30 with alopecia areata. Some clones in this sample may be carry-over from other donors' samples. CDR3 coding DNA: TGTGCCAGCAGCATATGGGTTACCTTTATGAACACTGAAGCTTTCTTT. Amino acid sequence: CASSIWVTFMNTEAFF.